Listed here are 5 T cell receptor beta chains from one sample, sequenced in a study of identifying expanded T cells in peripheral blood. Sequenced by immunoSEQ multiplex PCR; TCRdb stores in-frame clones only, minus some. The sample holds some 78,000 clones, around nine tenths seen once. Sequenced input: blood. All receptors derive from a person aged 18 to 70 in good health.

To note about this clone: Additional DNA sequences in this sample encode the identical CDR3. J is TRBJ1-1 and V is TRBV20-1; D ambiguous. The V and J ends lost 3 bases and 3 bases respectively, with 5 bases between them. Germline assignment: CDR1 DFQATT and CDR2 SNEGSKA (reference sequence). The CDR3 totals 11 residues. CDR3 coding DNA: TGCAGTGCTAGGGCGGACACTGAAGCTTTCTTT. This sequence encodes CSARADTEAFF.

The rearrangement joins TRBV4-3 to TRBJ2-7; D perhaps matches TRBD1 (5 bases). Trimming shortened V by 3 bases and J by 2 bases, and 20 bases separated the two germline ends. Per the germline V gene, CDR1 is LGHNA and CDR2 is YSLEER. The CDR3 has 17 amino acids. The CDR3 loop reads CASSQKYVRREPYEQYF. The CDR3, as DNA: TGCGCCAGCAGCCAGAAATACGTTCGCAGGGAACCCTACGAGCAGTACTTC.

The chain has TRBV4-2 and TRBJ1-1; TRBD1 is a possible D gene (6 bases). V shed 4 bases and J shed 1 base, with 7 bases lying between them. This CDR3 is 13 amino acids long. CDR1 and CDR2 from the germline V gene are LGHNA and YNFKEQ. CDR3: CASSLGQNTEAFF. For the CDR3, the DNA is TGTGCCAGCAGCCTGGGACAGAACACTGAAGCTTTCTTT.

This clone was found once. The CDR3 coding sequence is TGCGCCAGCAGTGAGGATAGCTCCTACAATGAGCAGTTCTTC. It specifies CASSEDSSYNEQFF. The chain joins TRBV5-1 to TRBJ2-1; no firm D call. With 5 bases removed from V and 0 bases from J, the gap between germline ends came to 9 bases. Germline lookup yields CDR1 SGHRS and CDR2 YFSETQ. This CDR3 is 14 amino acids long. The whole variable domain, remainder taken from reference TRBV5-1 and TRBJ2-1, is KAGVTQTPRYLIKTRGQQVTLSCSPISGHRSVSWYQQTPGQGLQFLFEYFSETQRNKGNFPGRFSGRQFSNSRSEMNVSTLELGDSALYLCASSEDSSYNEQFFGPGTRLTVL.

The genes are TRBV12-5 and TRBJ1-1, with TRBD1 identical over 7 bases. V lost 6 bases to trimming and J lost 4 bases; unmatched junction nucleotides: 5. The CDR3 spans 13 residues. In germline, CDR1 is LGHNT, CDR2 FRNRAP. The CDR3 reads CASGRQGFTEAFF. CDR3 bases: TGTGCTAGTGGACGACAGGGATTCACTGAAGCTTTCTTT. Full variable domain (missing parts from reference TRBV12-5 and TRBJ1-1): DARVTQTPRHKVTEMGQEVTMRCQPILGHNTVFWYRQTMMQGLELLAYFRNRAPLDDSGMPKDRFSAEMPDATLATLKIQPSEPRDSAVYFCASGRQGFTEAFFGQGTRLTVV.